This TCR beta chain was observed in a study of T-cell reconstitution after alpha-beta-depleted transplantation in children. The CDR3 sequence is 14 residues long. CDR1 and CDR2 from the germline V gene are SGHRS and YFSETQ. Trimming shortened V by 0 bases and J by 6 bases, and 10 bases separated the two germline ends. During its preparation, the TCRbeta library received unique molecular identifiers. TCRdb ran MiXCR on the PCR reads and lists one entry per CDR3 protein. The top ten clones hold approximately 3% of a sample with nearly 550,000 distinct CDR3 sequences, about 17% of them seen once. This clonotype was observed a few times.

The TCR sequence derives from a human donor who donated a stem cell graft to a child with acute lymphoblastic leukemia. The source was PBMCs from the stem cell graft donor, collected from the stem cell graft. The J gene is TRBJ1-5, the V gene TRBV5-1; D uncertain. This CDR3 reads CASSLGGEGQPQHF. The CDR3 DNA reads as TGCGCCAGCAGCTTGGGCGGGGAAGGTCAGCCCCAGCATTTT.